A single sample is the source of the 18 T cell receptor beta chains below, sequenced in a study of blood T cells in healthy people across ages. PCR was performed a second time for about 6 to 11 cycles using a sample-barcoded 5' primer and a J-beta primer mix. One entry per CDR3 protein, called by TCRdb with MiXCR from the 5' RACE reads. The table includes more than 1,400,000 distinct CDR3 sequences, 35% to 45% detected once. The sequenced material came from blood. The source of these receptors is a woman under 30 in good health.

This clonotype has just a few counts. The CDR3 loop reads CSVMGRKLAGGEQFF. The DNA of the CDR3 is TGCAGCGTTATGGGGCGAAAACTAGCGGGGGGTGAGCAGTTCTTC. The chain joins TRBV29-1 to TRBJ2-1; the match to TRBD2 covers 12 bases. Per the germline V gene, CDR1 is SQVTM and CDR2 is ANQGSEA. The CDR3 sequence is 15 residues long. The V gene end was trimmed by 5 bases and the J gene end by 9 bases; junction bases not matched to a gene: 11.

The chain couples TRBV20-1 to TRBJ2-3; TRBD2 aligns across 8 bases. Losses at the gene ends were 3 bases for V and 6 bases for J; bases not matched to a gene: 11. The germline CDR1 and CDR2 sequences are DFQATT and SNEGSKA (reference sequence). The CDR3 has 15 residues. The CDR3 DNA follows: TGCAGTGCTAGGATCGTCGGGGGGGTAGGTGATACGCAGTATTTT. Its translation is CSARIVGGVGDTQYF.

V usage is TRBV6-1 and J usage is TRBJ2-3; D is uncertain. Germline V gene sequence: CDR1 MNHNS, CDR2 SASEGT. Trimming removed 7 bases from V and 4 bases from J, with 12 bases in between. The CDR3 has 13 residues. CDR3 residues: CASTVSRADTQYF. CDR3 in DNA: TGTGCCAGCACCGTTTCTAGGGCAGATACGCAGTATTTT.

In this sample, this clonotype turned up many times. The CDR3 reads CASSQGQGDYEQYF. CDR3 bases: TGTGCCAGCAGCCAGGGACAGGGCGACTACGAGCAGTACTTC. The chain is built from TRBV4-2 and TRBJ2-7, with 9 bases matching TRBD1. In germline, CDR1 is LGHNA, CDR2 YNFKEQ. This CDR3 is 14 amino acids long. The ends lost 3 bases at V and 3 bases at J; junction bases unmatched: 3.

The genes are TRBV6-6 and TRBJ2-7, with 9 bases matching TRBD1. The CDR3 runs 17 residues. CDR1 and CDR2 from the germline V gene are MNHNY and SVGAGI (reference sequence). With V trimmed by 6 bases and J by 1 base, 13 bases remained unmatched. The CDR3 DNA reads as TGTGCCAGCAGCTCGTACTCGGACAGGGGAAGGTCCTACGAGCAGTACTTC. Translated, it gives CASSSYSDRGRSYEQYF.

The chain carries TRBV7-9 and TRBJ1-4; no reliable D call. The V and J ends lost 5 bases and 2 bases respectively, with 15 bases between them. Germline assignment: CDR1 SEHNR and CDR2 FQNEAQ (reference sequence). CDR3 size: 16 residues. The CDR3 sequence: CASSVVSGRTNEKLFF. The CDR3 bases are TGTGCCAGCAGCGTGGTGTCGGGGAGGACTAATGAAAAACTGTTTTTT.

Only a few counts were recorded for this clonotype. V is TRBV12-3 or TRBV12-4 and J is TRBJ2-7; no clear D. Deletions cut 1 base from V and 2 bases from J, with 6 bases between. The CDR3 runs 13 residues. The DNA of the CDR3 is TGTGCCAGCAGTTTAGAGGCTACCTACGAGCAGTACTTC. It encodes CASSLEATYEQYF.

This chain links TRBV3-1 with TRBJ1-3, with a possible D match to TRBD1 (6 bases). V shed 3 bases and J shed 1 base, with 22 bases lying between them. The CDR3 totals 19 residues. Germline V gene sequence: CDR1 LGHDT, CDR2 YNNKEL (reference sequence). In nucleotides, the CDR3 is TGTGCCAGCAGCCACTTAAACCTCTGGGGGGGCCCTTCTGGAAACACCATATATTTT. Translation: CASSHLNLWGGPSGNTIYF.

Comment on this clonotype: Compared with germline, one end of the junction differs, possibly owing to a read error. The genes are TRBV6-2 or TRBV6-3 and TRBJ2-1; a weak D match, TRBD2 (5 bases). Germline V gene sequence: CDR1 MNHEY, CDR2 SVGEGT. The CDR3 consists of 15 residues. This CDR3 is CASRLVGGDYIEQFF. The DNA for the CDR3 is TGTGCCAGCAGACTGGTTGGTGGAGACTACATTGAGCAGTTCTTC.

CDR3 sequence: CASAGGGQPQHF. DNA for the CDR3: TGTGCCAGTGCAGGGGGTGGGCAGCCCCAGCATTTT. V usage is TRBV7-9 and J usage is TRBJ1-5; 7 bases align to TRBD1. This CDR3 region has 12 residues. Germline loops: CDR1 SEHNR, CDR2 FQNEAQ (reference sequence). The ends lost 9 bases at V and 7 bases at J; junction bases unmatched: 6.

The V and J genes are TRBV5-6 and TRBJ2-3; the D call may be TRBD1 or TRBD2 (6 bases each). V gave up 5 bases and J gave up 0 bases, with 13 bases separating them. Germline V gene sequence: CDR1 SGHDT, CDR2 YYEEEE. The CDR3 runs to 15 residues. The CDR3 loop is CASREGVRSTDTQYF. As DNA, the CDR3 is TGTGCCAGCAGGGAGGGGGTCCGCAGCACAGATACGCAGTATTTT.

This clonotype was seen a handful of times. Here the CDR3 DNA reads TGTGCCAGCAGTTATTCCGGGCCTTACACAGATACGCAGTATTTT. Translation gives CASSYSGPYTDTQYF. This sequence joins TRBV6-2 or TRBV6-3 and TRBJ2-3; the D is unclear. V was pared by 3 bases and J by 2 bases, with 12 bases between. The CDR3 loop spans 15 amino acids. Per the germline V gene, CDR1 is MNHEY and CDR2 is SVGEGT.

The chain employs TRBV20-1 and TRBJ2-1; maybe TRBD2 (6 bases). V gave up 3 bases and J gave up 10 bases, with 25 bases separating them. The length of the CDR3 is 16 residues. Per germline, CDR1 DFQATT and CDR2 SNEGSKA (reference sequence). CDR3 coding DNA: TGCAGTGCTAGTTCCGTTTCGGGAGCAATAATTGGGGAGCAGTTCTTC. The encoded protein is CSASSVSGAIIGEQFF.

The rearrangement links TRBV7-9 to TRBJ2-1; 9 nucleotides match TRBD2. The trim removed 5 bases at V and 1 base at J, leaving 15 bases unmatched. Germline V gene data show CDR1 as SEHNR and CDR2 as FQNEAQ (reference sequence). The CDR3 spans 19 residues. The CDR3 bases are TGTGCCAGCAGCCCCCGAGTATTTACTAGCGGGCCATCCTACAATGAGCAGTTCTTC. Residues: CASSPRVFTSGPSYNEQFF. Full variable domain (rest looked up from reference TRBV7-9 and TRBJ2-1): DTGVSQNPRHKITKRGQNVTFRCDPISEHNRLYWYRQTLGQGPEFLTYFQNEAQLEKSRLLSDRFSAERPKGSFSTLEIQRTEQGDSAMYLCASSPRVFTSGPSYNEQFFGPGTRLTVL.

The CDR3 region has the DNA TGTGCCAGCAGCTTAGTAGGGATAGTGGCGGGGAGGGACAATGAGCAGTTCTTC. It is translated as CASSLVGIVAGRDNEQFF. The chain uses TRBV11-2 and TRBJ2-1, with 7 nucleotides matching TRBD2. The CDR3 sequence is 18 residues long. V gave up 1 base and J gave up 5 bases; unmatched junction bases: 14. Germline assignment: CDR1 SGHAT and CDR2 FQNNGV.

The CDR3 reads CASTPGLERETQYF. Here the CDR3 DNA reads TGTGCCAGCACTCCGGGGTTGGAGCGGGAGACCCAGTACTTC. This chain links TRBV12-3 or TRBV12-4 with TRBJ2-5; tentative D call: TRBD2 (5 bases). The V gene lost 7 bases and the J gene lost 5 bases, with 17 bases spanning the gap. The CDR3 contains 14 residues.

The genes are TRBV20-1 and TRBJ2-3, with 7 nucleotides matching TRBD2. With V trimmed by 6 bases and J by 2 bases, 14 bases remained unmatched. Looked up from germline, CDR1 is DFQATT and CDR2 is SNEGSKA (reference sequence). The CDR3 has 16 amino acids. CDR3 sequence: CSATGVAGRATDTQYF. The DNA of the CDR3 is TGCAGTGCGACCGGGGTAGCGGGCAGAGCCACAGATACGCAGTATTTT.

This clonotype was detected ten times or more. The chain uses TRBV12-5 and TRBJ2-3; 8 bases are a match to TRBD1. This CDR3 is 15 amino acids long. The V and J ends lost 8 bases and 1 base, in that order; junction bases with no gene match: 8. The V gene's germline CDR1 is LGHNT and CDR2 FRNRAP. The chain's CDR3 is CASPGSGQGTDTQYF. CDR3 nucleotides: TGTGCTAGTCCCGGGTCGGGACAGGGCACAGATACGCAGTATTTT. Together with reference TRBV12-5 and TRBJ2-3, the CDR3 gives the full variable domain: DARVTQTPRHKVTEMGQEVTMRCQPILGHNTVFWYRQTMMQGLELLAYFRNRAPLDDSGMPKDRFSAEMPDATLATLKIQPSEPRDSAVYFCASPGSGQGTDTQYFGPGTRLTVL.